This T cell receptor (beta chain) is drawn from a study of early T cells in non-severe SARS-CoV-2 infection. TCRdb analysed the 5' RACE reads with MiXCR anew, one entry per CDR3 protein. In the table there are about 48,000 distinct CDR3 sequences, about 7.8% of which are singletons. Trimming shortened V by 2 bases and J by 0 bases, and 11 bases separated the two germline ends. The CDR3 is 16 residues long. The germline V gene encodes CDR1 SGHRS and CDR2 YFSETQ. The chain employs TRBV5-1 and TRBJ1-4; D gene unclear. This sequence originates from an adult who was a healthcare worker with PCR-confirmed SARS-CoV-2 infection or an uninfected control (not recorded which). Sequences were obtained from whole blood. CDR3 sequence: CASSFGGLSTNEKLFF. DNA for the CDR3: TGCGCCAGCAGCTTCGGCGGATTGTCAACTAATGAAAAACTGTTTTTT.